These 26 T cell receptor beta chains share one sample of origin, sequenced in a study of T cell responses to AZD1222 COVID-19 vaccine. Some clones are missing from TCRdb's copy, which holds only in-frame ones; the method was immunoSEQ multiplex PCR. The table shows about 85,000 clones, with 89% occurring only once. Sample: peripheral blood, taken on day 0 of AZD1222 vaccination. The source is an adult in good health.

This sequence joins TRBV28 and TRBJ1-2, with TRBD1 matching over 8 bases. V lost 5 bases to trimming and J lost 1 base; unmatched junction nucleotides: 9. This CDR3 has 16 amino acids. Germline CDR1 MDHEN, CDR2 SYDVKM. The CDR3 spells CASSNTGGGINYGYTF. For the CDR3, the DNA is TGTGCCAGCAGTAACACAGGGGGTGGGATTAACTATGGCTACACCTTC.

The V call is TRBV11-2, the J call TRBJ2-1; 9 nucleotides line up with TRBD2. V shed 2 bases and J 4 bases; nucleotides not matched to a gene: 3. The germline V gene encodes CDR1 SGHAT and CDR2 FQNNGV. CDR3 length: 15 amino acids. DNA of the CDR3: TGTGCCAGCAGCTTATCTGGACTAGCGTACAATGAGCAGTTCTTC. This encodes CASSLSGLAYNEQFF.

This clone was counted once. The CDR3: CASSSGWVSGNTIYF. Written as DNA, the CDR3 is TGCGCCAGCAGCTCGGGCTGGGTCTCTGGAAACACCATATATTTT. V gene TRBV5-1 combines with J gene TRBJ1-3; D is unresolved. This CDR3 comprises 15 residues. V shed 3 bases and J shed 0 bases, with 10 bases lying between them. Germline V CDR1 and CDR2: SGHRS, YFSETQ.

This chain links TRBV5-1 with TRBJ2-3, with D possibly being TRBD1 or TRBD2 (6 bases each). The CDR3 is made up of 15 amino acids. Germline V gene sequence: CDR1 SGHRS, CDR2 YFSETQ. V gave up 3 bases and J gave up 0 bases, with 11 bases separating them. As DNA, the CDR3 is TGCGCCAGCAGCTATGGAGGGGGGAGCACAGATACGCAGTATTTT. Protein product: CASSYGGGSTDTQYF.

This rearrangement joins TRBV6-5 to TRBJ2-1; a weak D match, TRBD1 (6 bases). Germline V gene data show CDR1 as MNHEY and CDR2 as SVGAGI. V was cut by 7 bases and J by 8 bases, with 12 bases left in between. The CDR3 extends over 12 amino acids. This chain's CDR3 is CASKGGGYEQFF. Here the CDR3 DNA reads TGTGCCAGCAAGGGTGGGGGCTATGAGCAGTTCTTC.

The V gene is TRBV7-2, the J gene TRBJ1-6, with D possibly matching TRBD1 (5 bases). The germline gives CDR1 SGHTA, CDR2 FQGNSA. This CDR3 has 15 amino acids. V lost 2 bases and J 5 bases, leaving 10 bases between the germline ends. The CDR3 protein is CASSLRGSNNSPLHF. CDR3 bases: TGTGCCAGCAGCTTAAGGGGTTCAAATAATTCACCCCTCCACTTT.

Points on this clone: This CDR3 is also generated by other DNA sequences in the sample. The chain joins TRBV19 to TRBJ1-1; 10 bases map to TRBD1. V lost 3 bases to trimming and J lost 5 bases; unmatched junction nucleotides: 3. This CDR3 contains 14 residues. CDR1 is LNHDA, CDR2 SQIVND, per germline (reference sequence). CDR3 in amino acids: CASSIGQGGTEAFF. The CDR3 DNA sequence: TGTGCCAGTAGTATCGGACAGGGGGGAACTGAAGCTTTCTTT.

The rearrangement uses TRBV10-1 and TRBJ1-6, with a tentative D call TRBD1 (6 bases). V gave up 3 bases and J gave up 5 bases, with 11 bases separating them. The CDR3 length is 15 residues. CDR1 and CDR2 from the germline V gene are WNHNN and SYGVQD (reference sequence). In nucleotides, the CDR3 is TGCGCCAGCAGTGAAAGCTACAGGGATAATTCACCCCTCCACTTT. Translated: CASSESYRDNSPLHF.

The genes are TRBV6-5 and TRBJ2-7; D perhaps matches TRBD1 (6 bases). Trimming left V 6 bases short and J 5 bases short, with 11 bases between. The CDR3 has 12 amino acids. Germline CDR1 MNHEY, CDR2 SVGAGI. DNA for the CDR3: TGTGCCAGCAGCCCAGGGGCGGACGAGCAGTACTTC. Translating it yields CASSPGADEQYF.

The CDR3 region is CASSTVEGASEKLFF. In nucleotides, the CDR3 is TGTGCCAGCAGCACCGTGGAGGGGGCTAGTGAAAAACTGTTTTTT. This chain joins TRBV7-9 and TRBJ1-4; 7 bases match TRBD1. The CDR3 contains 15 residues. Germline lookup yields CDR1 SEHNR and CDR2 FQNEAQ (reference sequence). J lost 7 bases, V lost 5 bases, and 10 bases had no gene match.

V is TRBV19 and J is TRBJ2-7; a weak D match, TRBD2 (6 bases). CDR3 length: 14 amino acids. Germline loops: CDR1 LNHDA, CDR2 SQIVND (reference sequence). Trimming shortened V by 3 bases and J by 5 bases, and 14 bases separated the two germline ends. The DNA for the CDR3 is TGTGCCAGTAGTATGGGGGGAGTTAGCCACGAGCAGTACTTC. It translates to CASSMGGVSHEQYF. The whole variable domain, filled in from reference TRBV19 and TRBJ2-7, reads DGGITQSPKYLFRKEGQNVTLSCEQNLNHDAMYWYRQDPGQGLRLIYYSQIVNDFQKGDIAEGYSVSREKKESFPLTVTSAQKNPTAFYLCASSMGGVSHEQYFGPGTRLTVT.

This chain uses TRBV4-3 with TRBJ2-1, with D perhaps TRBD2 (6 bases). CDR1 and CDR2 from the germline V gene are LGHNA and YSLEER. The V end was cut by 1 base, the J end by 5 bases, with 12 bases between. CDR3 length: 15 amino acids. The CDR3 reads CASSQAGTGDNEQFF. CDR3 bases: TGCGCCAGCAGCCAAGCCGGGACTGGAGACAATGAGCAGTTCTTC.

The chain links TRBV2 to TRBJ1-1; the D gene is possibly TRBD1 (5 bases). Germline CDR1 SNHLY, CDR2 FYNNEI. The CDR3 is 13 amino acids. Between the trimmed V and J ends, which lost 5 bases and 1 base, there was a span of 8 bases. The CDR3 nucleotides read TGTGCCAGCAGTAGACAGACGAACACTGAAGCTTTCTTT. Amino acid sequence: CASSRQTNTEAFF.

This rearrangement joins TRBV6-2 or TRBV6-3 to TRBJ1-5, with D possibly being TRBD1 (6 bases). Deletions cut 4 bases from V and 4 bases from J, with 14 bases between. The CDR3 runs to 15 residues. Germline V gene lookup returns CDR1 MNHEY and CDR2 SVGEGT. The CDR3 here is CASSLQGLGNQPQHF. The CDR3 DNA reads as TGTGCCAGCAGTTTACAGGGTTTAGGAAATCAGCCCCAGCATTTT.

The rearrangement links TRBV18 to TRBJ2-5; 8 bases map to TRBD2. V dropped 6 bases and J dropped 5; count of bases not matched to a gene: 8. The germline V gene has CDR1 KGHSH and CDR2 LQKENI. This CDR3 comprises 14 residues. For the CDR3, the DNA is TGTGCCAGCTCCCTTAGCGGGGCTCGGGAGACCCAGTACTTC. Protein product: CASSLSGARETQYF.

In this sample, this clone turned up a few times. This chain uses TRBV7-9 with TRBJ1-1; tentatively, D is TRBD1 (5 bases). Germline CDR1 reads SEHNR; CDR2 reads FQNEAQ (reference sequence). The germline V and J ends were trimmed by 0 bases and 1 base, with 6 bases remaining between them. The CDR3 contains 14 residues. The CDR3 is CASSLAQGNTEAFF. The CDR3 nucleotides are TGTGCCAGCAGCTTAGCTCAGGGGAACACTGAAGCTTTCTTT.

The CDR3 sequence: CASSPTRDRATEAFF. In DNA form, the CDR3 reads TGCGCCAGCAGCCCAACCCGGGACAGGGCCACTGAAGCTTTCTTT. The chain has TRBV5-1 and TRBJ1-1, with TRBD1 matching 9 bases. In germline, CDR1 is SGHRS, CDR2 YFSETQ. V was pared by 4 bases and J by 4 bases, with 8 bases of the junction left unmatched. This CDR3 contains 15 residues.

CDR3 sequence: CASSQDSEKLFF. CDR3 bases: TGTGCCAGCTCACAGGACAGTGAGAAACTGTTTTTT. V gene TRBV18 combines with J gene TRBJ1-4, with D perhaps TRBD1 (6 bases). The CDR3 totals 12 residues. Between the trimmed V and J ends, which lost 4 bases and 11 bases, there was a span of 11 bases. CDR1 is KGHSH and CDR2 is LQKENI in the germline V gene.

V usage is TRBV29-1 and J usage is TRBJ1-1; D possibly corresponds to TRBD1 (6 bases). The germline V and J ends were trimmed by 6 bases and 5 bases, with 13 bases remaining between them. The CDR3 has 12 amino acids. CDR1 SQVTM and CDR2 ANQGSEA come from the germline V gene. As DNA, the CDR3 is TGCAGCGTCGATGGGGGGCTGACTGAAGCTTTCTTT. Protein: CSVDGGLTEAFF. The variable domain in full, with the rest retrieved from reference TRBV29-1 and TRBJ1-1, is SAVISQKPSRDICQRGTSLTIQCQVDSQVTMMFWYRQQPGQSLTLIATANQGSEATYESGFVIDKFPISRPNLTFSTLTVSNMSPEDSSIYLCSVDGGLTEAFFGQGTRLTVV.

The CDR3, as DNA: TGTGCCAGCTCACCTCAAGTAGGACAGGATGACTACGAGCAGTACTTC. Encoded protein: CASSPQVGQDDYEQYF. The V gene is TRBV18, the J gene TRBJ2-7, with TRBD1 identical over 7 bases. CDR1 and CDR2 from the germline V gene are KGHSH and LQKENI. This CDR3 spans 16 amino acids. The junction had 11 bases not matched to a gene; V was cut back by 3 bases and J by 3 bases.

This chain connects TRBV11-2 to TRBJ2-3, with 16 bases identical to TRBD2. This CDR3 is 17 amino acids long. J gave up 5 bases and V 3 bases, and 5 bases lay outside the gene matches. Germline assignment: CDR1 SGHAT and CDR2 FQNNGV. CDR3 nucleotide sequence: TGTGCCAGCAGCTTCGGGACTAGCGGGGGGGCGAGAGATACGCAGTATTTT. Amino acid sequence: CASSFGTSGGARDTQYF.

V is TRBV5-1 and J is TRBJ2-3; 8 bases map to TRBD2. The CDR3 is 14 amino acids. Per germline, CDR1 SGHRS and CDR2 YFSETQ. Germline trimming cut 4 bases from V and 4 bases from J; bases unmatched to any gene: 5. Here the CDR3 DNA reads TGCGCCAGCAGCAACGGACTAGCTGCAGATACGCAGTATTTT. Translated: CASSNGLAADTQYF.

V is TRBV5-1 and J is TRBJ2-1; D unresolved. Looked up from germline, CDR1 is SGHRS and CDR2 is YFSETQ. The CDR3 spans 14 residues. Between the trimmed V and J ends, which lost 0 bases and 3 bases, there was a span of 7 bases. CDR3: CASSLDLDYNEQFF. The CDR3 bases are TGCGCCAGCAGCTTGGACCTAGACTACAATGAGCAGTTCTTC.

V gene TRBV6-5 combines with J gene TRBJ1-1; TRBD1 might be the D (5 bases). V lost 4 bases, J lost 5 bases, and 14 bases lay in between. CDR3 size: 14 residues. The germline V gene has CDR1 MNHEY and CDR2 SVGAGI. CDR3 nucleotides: TGTGCCAGCAGTTCCCCGGGGGAGTGGACTGAAGCTTTCTTT. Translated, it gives CASSSPGEWTEAFF.

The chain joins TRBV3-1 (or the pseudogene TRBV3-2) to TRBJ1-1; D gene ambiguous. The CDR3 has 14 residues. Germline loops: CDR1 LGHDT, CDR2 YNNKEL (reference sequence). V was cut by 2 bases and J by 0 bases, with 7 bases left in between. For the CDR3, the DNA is TGTGCCAGCAGCCAATATAGGATGAACACTGAAGCTTTCTTT. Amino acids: CASSQYRMNTEAFF.

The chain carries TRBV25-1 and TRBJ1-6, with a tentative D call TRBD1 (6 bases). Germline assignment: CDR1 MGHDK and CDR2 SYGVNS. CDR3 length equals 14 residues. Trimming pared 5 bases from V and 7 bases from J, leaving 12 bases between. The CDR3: CASSKTGPNSPLHF. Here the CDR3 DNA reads TGTGCCAGCAGTAAGACAGGCCCCAATTCACCCCTCCACTTT.